These 21 T cell receptor beta chains share one sample of origin, sequenced in a study of T cells in localized non-small cell lung cancer. Data came from immunoSEQ multiplex PCR; TCRdb stores just in-frame clones and leaves some out. The profile shows tens of thousands of clones, around four fifths of them singletons. The sample was peripheral blood, taken before any cancer treatment. Every receptor here comes from a man aged 35 to 69 with stage I lung adenocarcinoma.

The rearrangement links TRBV7-8 to TRBJ2-7; no reliable D call. Germline CDR1 SGHVS, CDR2 FQNEAQ. This CDR3 contains 11 residues. With 5 bases removed from V and 6 bases from J, the gap between germline ends came to 8 bases. CDR3 amino acids: CASSLRSEQYF. CDR3 in DNA: TGTGCCAGCAGCCTGAGATCCGAGCAGTACTTC. Filled out from reference TRBV7-8 and TRBJ2-7, the complete variable domain reads GAGVSQSPRYKVAKRGQDVALRCDPISGHVSLFWYQQALGQGPEFLTYFQNEAQLDKSGLPSDRFFAERPEGSVSTLKIQRTQQEDSAVYLCASSLRSEQYFGPGTRLTVT.

This clone has a handful of counts. CDR3 protein: CASSIGGVSQHF. The CDR3 DNA reads as TGTGCCAGTAGTATCGGAGGTGTTTCCCAGCATTTT. The chain employs TRBV19 and TRBJ1-5; unclear D gene. There are 12 residues in the CDR3. CDR1 LNHDA and CDR2 SQIVND come from the germline V gene (reference sequence). Deletions cut 3 bases from V and 11 bases from J, with 11 bases between.

This chain joins TRBV9 and TRBJ2-7; 9 bases align to TRBD1. Germline V CDR1 and CDR2: SGDLS, YYNGEE. The CDR3 extends over 15 amino acids. Trimming took 3 bases from V and 5 from J; bases not matched to a gene: 9. In DNA form, the CDR3 reads TGTGCCAGCAGCGCCCTCGGACAGGGGAAGAACGAGCAGTACTTC. This translates into CASSALGQGKNEQYF.

The V call is TRBV7-9, the J call TRBJ1-1; no clear D. The germline CDR1 and CDR2 sequences are SEHNR and FQNEAQ (reference sequence). This CDR3 is 13 amino acids long. V dropped 10 bases and J dropped 0 bases, with 12 bases sitting between them. As DNA, the CDR3 is TGTGCCATCCGCCTAACCTTGAACACTGAAGCTTTCTTT. This encodes CAIRLTLNTEAFF.

This chain uses TRBV30 with TRBJ2-7; TRBD2 matches at 7 bases. The CDR3 totals 11 residues. The J segment lost 8 bases and the V segment lost 4 bases, leaving 5 bases of the junction unmatched. Germline V gene data show CDR1 as GTSNPN and CDR2 as SVGIG (reference sequence). CDR3 residues: CAWNGRGKQYF. CDR3 nucleotide sequence: TGTGCCTGGAATGGGCGGGGGAAGCAGTACTTC. Looking up the rest from reference TRBV30 and TRBJ2-7 gives the full variable domain: SQTIHQWPATLVQPVGSPLSLECTVEGTSNPNLYWYRQAAGRGLQLLFYSVGIGQISSEVPQNLSASRPQDRQFILSSKKLLLSDSGFYLCAWNGRGKQYFGPGTRLTVT.

The J gene is TRBJ2-7, the V gene TRBV7-9, with D tentatively TRBD1 (7 bases). In germline, CDR1 is SEHNR, CDR2 FQNEAQ (reference sequence). V dropped 5 bases and J dropped 3 bases, with 23 bases sitting between them. The CDR3 is made up of 17 amino acids. CDR3 bases: TGTGCCAGCAGCGGTGGCGGCAGGGGGGCTTCCGTCTACGAGCAGTACTTC. It codes for CASSGGGRGASVYEQYF.

The genes are TRBV7-2 and TRBJ2-1; perhaps TRBD2 as D (6 bases). Germline V gives CDR1 SGHTA, CDR2 FQGNSA. The CDR3 runs 14 residues. Trimming removed 3 bases at V and 6 bases at J, with 12 bases between. CDR3 sequence reads: CASSFGSSVNEQFF. In DNA form, the CDR3 reads TGTGCCAGCAGCTTCGGGAGCTCGGTCAATGAGCAGTTCTTC. The complete variable domain, with remaining parts taken from reference TRBV7-2 and TRBJ2-1, reads GAGVSQSPSNKVTEKGKDVELRCDPISGHTALYWYRQSLGQGLEFLIYFQGNSAPDKSGLPSDRFSAERTGGSVSTLTIQRTQQEDSAVYLCASSFGSSVNEQFFGPGTRLTVL.

This clone was observed once. The chain has TRBV27 and TRBJ1-6; 10 bases are shared with TRBD1. CDR3 length: 19 residues. Trimming took 5 bases from V and 6 from J; bases not matched to a gene: 16. Germline CDR1 is MNHEY and CDR2 is SMNVEV (reference sequence). The CDR3 spells CASSAPRTGGRLSNSPLHF. The CDR3, as DNA: TGTGCCAGCAGTGCCCCCCGGACAGGGGGACGTTTGAGTAATTCACCCCTCCACTTT.

The CDR3 DNA sequence: TGTGCCAGCAGGGCAAAATGGACAGGACCTGGAAACACCATATATTTT. Translation gives CASRAKWTGPGNTIYF. The chain employs TRBV27 and TRBJ1-3; 7 bases are shared with TRBD1. Trimming took 6 bases from V and 2 from J; bases not matched to a gene: 10. CDR1 is MNHEY and CDR2 is SMNVEV in the germline V gene (reference sequence). The CDR3 contains 16 residues.

The table lists this clone with a count of one. V usage is TRBV7-6 and J usage is TRBJ2-1, with TRBD2 matching 7 bases. The germline V gene has CDR1 SGHVS and CDR2 FNYEAQ. V was clipped by 8 bases and J by 5 bases; unmatched bases: 9. CDR3 length: 14 residues. CDR3 bases: TGTGCCAGCGGTTCTAGCGGAGGCCACAATGAGCAGTTCTTC. Its translation: CASGSSGGHNEQFF.

This chain connects TRBV7-9 to TRBJ2-5; 8 bases are a match to TRBD2. CDR3 length: 16 residues. V lost 4 bases and J lost 5; bases outside the gene matches: 12. Germline values: CDR1 SEHNR, CDR2 FQNEAQ (reference sequence). This CDR3 is CASSSTPDSGEETQYF. For the CDR3, the DNA is TGTGCCAGCAGCTCGACCCCGGATAGCGGGGAGGAGACCCAGTACTTC. The full variable domain, in which reference TRBV7-9 and TRBJ2-5 provide the parts outside the CDR3, is DTGVSQNPRHKITKRGQNVTFRCDPISEHNRLYWYRQTLGQGPEFLTYFQNEAQLEKSRLLSDRFSAERPKGSFSTLEIQRTEQGDSAMYLCASSSTPDSGEETQYFGPGTRLLVL.

This chain connects TRBV5-4 to TRBJ1-2; D unresolved. The germline V gene encodes CDR1 SGHNT and CDR2 YYREEE (reference sequence). The CDR3 contains 12 residues. The V end lost 5 bases, the J end lost 7 bases, and 12 bases lay between the germline ends. The CDR3 DNA follows: TGTGCCAGCAGTGAAGGGTTGGCTGGCTACACCTTC. Its translation is CASSEGLAGYTF.

This chain joins TRBV6-4 and TRBJ2-2; 10 bases match TRBD2. There are 17 residues in the CDR3. V trimming: 8 bases; J trimming: 7 bases; junction bases outside the gene matches: 16. CDR1 is MRHNA, CDR2 SNTAGT, per germline. The CDR3 region has the DNA TGTGCCAGCGGGGTATACCAGGAGCGGGAGGGCCTCGGGGAGCTGTTTTTT. Translation: CASGVYQEREGLGELFF.

The rearrangement uses TRBV7-3 and TRBJ2-1, with a tentative D call TRBD1 (6 bases). There are 16 residues in the CDR3. The V end was cut by 6 bases, the J end by 0 bases, with 15 bases between. Germline loops: CDR1 SGHTA, CDR2 FQGTGA. The DNA for the CDR3 is TGTGCCAGCAGAAGTAACACAGGGAGCTCCTACAATGAGCAGTTCTTC. Its protein product is CASRSNTGSSYNEQFF. Full variable domain (remainder filled in from reference TRBV7-3 and TRBJ2-1): GAGVSQTPSNKVTEKGKYVELRCDPISGHTALYWYRQSLGQGPEFLIYFQGTGAADDSGLPNDRFFAVRPEGSVSTLKIQRTERGDSAVYLCASRSNTGSSYNEQFFGPGTRLTVL.

This clone was recorded only once. This sequence joins TRBV7-2 and TRBJ1-2; D gene uncertain. The CDR3 runs 14 residues. Germline V gene data show CDR1 as SGHTA and CDR2 as FQGNSA. Trimming left V 1 base short and J 3 bases short, with 9 bases between. CDR3 nucleotides: TGTGCCAGCAGCTTAGTATCAGAGGACTATGGCTACACCTTC. Translated, it gives CASSLVSEDYGYTF.

This clone was counted a few times. The chain recombines TRBV2 with TRBJ1-2, with D possibly TRBD1 on 5 matching bases. This CDR3 region has 14 residues. Germline CDR1 SNHLY, CDR2 FYNNEI. The V and J ends lost 0 bases and 7 bases respectively, with 12 bases between them. The CDR3 bases are TGTGCCAGCAGTGAAGCCCCAGGGTTGGGTGGCTACACCTTC. As protein: CASSEAPGLGGYTF.

V and J are TRBV4-1 and TRBJ1-1; no clear D gene. V lost 0 bases and J 4 bases, leaving 12 bases between the germline ends. Germline CDR1 is MGHRA and CDR2 is YSYEKL. The CDR3 has 15 amino acids. The CDR3 DNA is TGCGCCAGCAGCCAAGAAACTCAGGTCGGCACTGAAGCTTTCTTT. Residues: CASSQETQVGTEAFF.

This clone is a singleton in its sample. The chain uses TRBV7-8 and TRBJ1-2; D is undetermined. CDR3 length: 14 amino acids. V was pared by 0 bases and J by 4 bases, with 9 bases between. From germline, CDR1 is SGHVS and CDR2 FQNEAQ. The CDR3 loop reads CASSLAAGTYGYTF. The CDR3 region has the DNA TGTGCCAGCAGCTTAGCGGCAGGCACCTATGGCTACACCTTC.

The rearrangement links TRBV10-3 to TRBJ1-2; D is uncertain. This CDR3 has 15 amino acids. Germline V gene lookup returns CDR1 ENHRY and CDR2 SYGVKD. V lost 0 bases and J lost 10, with 18 bases in between. The chain's CDR3 is CAISESTGGPIDYTF. The CDR3 DNA is TGTGCCATCAGTGAGTCTACGGGCGGGCCTATTGACTACACCTTC.

This sequence joins TRBV20-1 and TRBJ1-2, with D unresolved. This CDR3 has 11 amino acids. The V end was cut by 4 bases, the J end by 5 bases, with 8 bases between. CDR1 DFQATT and CDR2 SNEGSKA come from the germline V gene (reference sequence). CDR3 coding DNA: TGCAGTGCTATAGGGCCTTATGGCTACACCTTC. It encodes CSAIGPYGYTF.

V and J are TRBV9 and TRBJ2-7; weak D call: TRBD2 (6 bases). Germline CDR1 reads SGDLS; CDR2 reads YYNGEE. This CDR3 comprises 14 residues. V was cut by 4 bases and J by 2 bases, with 13 bases left in between. Here the CDR3 reads CASSRLASAYEQYF. CDR3 in DNA: TGTGCCAGCAGCAGGCTAGCGTCAGCCTACGAGCAGTACTTC. Looking up the rest from reference TRBV9 and TRBJ2-7 gives the full variable domain: DSGVTQTPKHLITATGQRVTLRCSPRSGDLSVYWYQQSLDQGLQFLIQYYNGEERAKGNILERFSAQQFPDLHSELNLSSLELGDSALYFCASSRLASAYEQYFGPGTRLTVT.